The rows below give T cell receptor beta chains drawn from one sample of a study of blood T cell repertoires in COVID-19. Generated by immunoSEQ multiplex PCR, the TCRdb table keeps only in-frame clones and is missing some. This table holds approximately 260,000 clones, 82% found once. The sequenced material came from peripheral blood. These receptors were taken from a woman aged 55-70 years with active or convalescent COVID-19. Each CDR3 is given with its conserved first and last residue. The listing skips clone size in some rows; elsewhere it reads once, few, many or a size class.

abundance: .; j_gene: TRBJ2-3; v_gene: TRBV7-3; CDR3aa: CASSPQGSSTDTQYF
abundance: .; j_gene: TRBJ2-5; v_gene: TRBV19; CDR3aa: CATNDGGYQETQYF
abundance: .; j_gene: TRBJ2-1; v_gene: TRBV2; CDR3aa: CASRDRGFGNEQFF
abundance: .; j_gene: TRBJ1-6; v_gene: TRBV12-3/TRBV12-4; CDR3aa: CASSLAEISPLHF
abundance: once; j_gene: TRBJ1-6; v_gene: TRBV10-1; CDR3aa: CASSESKSGNSPLHF
abundance: .; j_gene: TRBJ1-2; v_gene: TRBV9; CDR3aa: CASSVAARAYGYTF
abundance: .; j_gene: TRBJ1-4; v_gene: TRBV18; CDR3aa: CASSVDRDEKLFF
abundance: .; j_gene: TRBJ2-7; v_gene: TRBV4-1; CDR3aa: CASSQEGAGGPYEQYF
abundance: once; j_gene: TRBJ2-7; v_gene: TRBV21-1; CDR3aa: CASRTPRGQGTYEQYF
abundance: .; j_gene: TRBJ2-5; v_gene: TRBV6-6; CDR3aa: CASSSSSGGAEETQYF
abundance: .; j_gene: TRBJ2-7; v_gene: TRBV18; CDR3aa: CASSPGGGTEQYF
abundance: once; j_gene: TRBJ2-4; v_gene: TRBV2; CDR3aa: CASAGQGLAKNIQYF
abundance: once; j_gene: TRBJ2-3; v_gene: TRBV7-7; CDR3aa: CASSLGGTSTDTQYF
abundance: .; j_gene: TRBJ1-2; v_gene: TRBV7-2; CDR3aa: CASSSRPFGVGYTF
abundance: .; j_gene: TRBJ1-1; v_gene: TRBV2; CDR3aa: CASSREFLRGGNTEAFF
abundance: .; j_gene: TRBJ2-5; v_gene: TRBV29-1; CDR3aa: CSTRLAGAPQETQYF
abundance: .; j_gene: TRBJ2-5; v_gene: TRBV2; CDR3aa: CASSVVSSGREETQYF
abundance: .; j_gene: TRBJ1-2; v_gene: TRBV5-1; CDR3aa: CASKEGSSNYGYTF
abundance: .; j_gene: TRBJ2-4; v_gene: TRBV5-4; CDR3aa: CASSLAGSGRNIQYF
abundance: .; j_gene: TRBJ2-1; v_gene: TRBV10-1; CDR3aa: CASQQGEYNEQFF
abundance: .; j_gene: TRBJ1-2; v_gene: TRBV5-1; CDR3aa: CASSFATGRDGYTF
abundance: .; j_gene: TRBJ1-1; v_gene: TRBV18; CDR3aa: CASSPPDGRRTNTEAFF
abundance: once; j_gene: TRBJ1-2; v_gene: TRBV27; CDR3aa: CASSFNRDRGILYGYTF
abundance: .; j_gene: TRBJ1-5; v_gene: TRBV3-1/TRBV3-2; CDR3aa: CASSQGDRQGAGGQPQHF
abundance: .; j_gene: TRBJ2-1; v_gene: TRBV5-1; CDR3aa: CASSLASGYNEQFF
abundance: .; j_gene: TRBJ1-2; v_gene: TRBV4-3; CDR3aa: CASSQDWGQPYGYTF
abundance: .; j_gene: TRBJ1-2; v_gene: TRBV11-2; CDR3aa: CASSLDLGGYGYTF
abundance: .; j_gene: TRBJ2-2; v_gene: TRBV13; CDR3aa: CASSKGTRGTGELFF
abundance: .; j_gene: TRBJ2-1; v_gene: TRBV29-1; CDR3aa: CSARTTLTYNEQFF
abundance: .; j_gene: TRBJ1-3; v_gene: TRBV5-1; CDR3aa: CASSHGQGLFSGNTIYF
abundance: .; j_gene: TRBJ1-6; v_gene: TRBV6-5; CDR3aa: CASSYSGTGNSPLHF
abundance: .; j_gene: TRBJ2-7; v_gene: TRBV6-1; CDR3aa: CASSLQGSPYEQYF
abundance: .; j_gene: TRBJ2-5; v_gene: TRBV18; CDR3aa: CASSLNRDSTEDQYF
abundance: few; j_gene: TRBJ2-2; v_gene: TRBV4-3; CDR3aa: CASSQYPSGQGANTGELFF
abundance: .; j_gene: TRBJ2-3; v_gene: TRBV30; CDR3aa: CAWRSGGAVVDTQYF
abundance: .; j_gene: TRBJ1-5; v_gene: TRBV7-6; CDR3aa: CASRAQGLKPEWPQHF
abundance: once; j_gene: TRBJ2-1; v_gene: TRBV6-2/TRBV6-3; CDR3aa: CASSRGAGWLNEQFF
abundance: .; j_gene: TRBJ2-1; v_gene: TRBV4-1; CDR3aa: CASSQDFGLAGGRNEQFF
abundance: .; j_gene: TRBJ1-6; v_gene: TRBV20-1; CDR3aa: CSASWGEFAYNSPLHF
abundance: few; j_gene: TRBJ1-1; v_gene: TRBV16; CDR3aa: CASSSQGDGAEAFF
abundance: few; j_gene: TRBJ1-1; v_gene: TRBV6-6; CDR3aa: CASSPNRGHTEAFF
abundance: .; j_gene: TRBJ1-1; v_gene: TRBV20-1; CDR3aa: CSAPRQAEAFF